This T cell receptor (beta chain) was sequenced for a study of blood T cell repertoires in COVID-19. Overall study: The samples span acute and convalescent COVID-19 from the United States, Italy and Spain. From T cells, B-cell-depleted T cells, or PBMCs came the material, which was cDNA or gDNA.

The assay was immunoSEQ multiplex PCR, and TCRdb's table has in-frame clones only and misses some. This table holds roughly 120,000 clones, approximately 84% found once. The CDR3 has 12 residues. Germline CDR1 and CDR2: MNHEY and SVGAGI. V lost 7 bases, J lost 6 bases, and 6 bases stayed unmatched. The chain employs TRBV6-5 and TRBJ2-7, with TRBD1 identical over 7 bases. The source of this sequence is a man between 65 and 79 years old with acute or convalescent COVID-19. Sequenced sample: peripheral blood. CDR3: CASTRQGPEQYF. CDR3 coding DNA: TGTGCCAGCACTCGACAGGGTCCCGAGCAGTACTTC.